The 19 T cell receptor beta chains below all came from one sample that was sequenced in a study of shared T cell receptors in the human thymus. Generated by immunoSEQ multiplex PCR, the TCRdb table keeps only in-frame clones and is missing some. The table records 720,000 or so clones, approximately 83% of them present only once. These same data were also listed under a study on human thymus T cells.

The sequenced sample consisted of thymocytes. All receptors derive from a girl under three years old with a congenital heart defect.

The chain employs TRBV6-5 and TRBJ1-2; TRBD1 is a possible D gene (5 bases). This CDR3 region has 16 residues. The germline V gene has CDR1 MNHEY and CDR2 SVGAGI. Trimming took off 0 bases at V and 3 bases at J, with 14 bases between the two ends. CDR3 bases: TGTGCCAGCAGTTACTCACCTCCCCAGGGTGACTATGGCTACACCTTC. The encoded protein is CASSYSPPQGDYGYTF.

Notes on this clone: In the same sample, other DNA sequences code for this CDR3. The V call is TRBV6-5, the J call TRBJ1-2; D gene uncertain. Germline V lookup: CDR1 MNHEY, CDR2 SVGAGI. V was shortened by 3 bases and J by 8 bases, with 7 bases between the two germline ends. This CDR3 contains 11 residues. In DNA form, the CDR3 reads TGTGCCAGCAGTTATCGAGGGGGCTACACCTTC. Translating it yields CASSYRGGYTF.

V gene TRBV29-1 combines with J gene TRBJ2-4; D unclear. Between the trimmed V and J ends, which lost 7 bases and 0 bases, there was a span of 16 bases. Germline lookup yields CDR1 SQVTM and CDR2 ANQGSEA. The CDR3 is made up of 15 amino acids. The DNA of the CDR3 is TGCAGCGCAGCCCTTACAGCCCTAGCCAAAAACATTCAGTACTTC. Translating it yields CSAALTALAKNIQYF. Combining the CDR3 with reference TRBV29-1 and TRBJ2-4 gives the whole variable domain SAVISQKPSRDICQRGTSLTIQCQVDSQVTMMFWYRQQPGQSLTLIATANQGSEATYESGFVIDKFPISRPNLTFSTLTVSNMSPEDSSIYLCSAALTALAKNIQYFGAGTRLSVL.

This clone was seen a few times. The J gene is TRBJ1-5, the V gene TRBV2, with 7 bases lining up with TRBD1. V dropped 6 bases and J dropped 0; count of bases not matched to a gene: 11. Germline-derived CDR1 and CDR2 are SNHLY and FYNNEI. This CDR3 comprises 17 residues. CDR3 protein: CASSVRGTDFSNQPQHF. The CDR3 DNA is TGTGCCAGCAGCGTCCGGGGGACAGATTTTAGCAATCAGCCCCAGCATTTT. Supplemented by reference TRBV2 and TRBJ1-5, the full variable domain reads EPEVTQTPSHQVTQMGQEVILRCVPISNHLYFYWYRQILGQKVEFLVSFYNNEISEKSEIFDDQFSVERPDGSNFTLKIRSTKLEDSAMYFCASSVRGTDFSNQPQHFGDGTRLSIL.

This sequence joins TRBV11-2 and TRBJ1-1; D perhaps matches TRBD1 (5 bases). This CDR3 contains 15 residues. V lost 5 bases to trimming and J lost 0 bases, with 13 bases between them. Germline V gene lookup returns CDR1 SGHAT and CDR2 FQNNGV. DNA of the CDR3: TGTGCCAGCAGCCGCCCCTGGGGCATGAACACTGAAGCTTTCTTT. Translated: CASSRPWGMNTEAFF.

The chain employs TRBV28 and TRBJ2-1, with 10 bases matching TRBD2. V was pared by 5 bases and J by 7 bases, with 5 bases of the junction left unmatched. In germline, CDR1 is MDHEN, CDR2 SYDVKM. The CDR3 has 14 amino acids. The CDR3 loop reads CASSGSGGANEQFF. The CDR3 DNA sequence: TGTGCCAGCAGTGGAAGCGGGGGGGCTAATGAGCAGTTCTTC.

This clone was seen a single time. This rearrangement joins TRBV13 to TRBJ2-6; tentatively, D is TRBD1 (6 bases). Deletions cut 5 bases from V and 0 bases from J, with 14 bases between. The CDR3 sequence is 17 residues long. In germline, CDR1 is PRHDT, CDR2 FYEKMQ (reference sequence). CDR3 in amino acids: CASSPMDSYSGANVLTF. The CDR3 DNA is TGTGCCAGCAGCCCAATGGACAGCTACTCTGGGGCCAACGTCCTGACTTTC.

This sequence joins TRBV10-3 and TRBJ1-1, with D hard to call. Germline V CDR1 and CDR2: ENHRY, SYGVKD. The CDR3 loop spans 13 amino acids. V gave up 1 base and J gave up 1 base, with 4 bases separating them. Here the CDR3 reads CAISEYKNTEAFF. DNA for the CDR3: TGTGCCATCAGTGAGTATAAGAACACTGAAGCTTTCTTT.

The chain combines TRBV6-5 with TRBJ1-2, with no clear D. Per germline, CDR1 MNHEY and CDR2 SVGAGI. This CDR3 is built from 13 residues. Trimming cost V 2 bases and J 7 bases, with 11 bases left between them. In nucleotides, the CDR3 is TGTGCCAGCAGTTACACGGTCGGGGTTGGCTACACCTTC. It translates to CASSYTVGVGYTF.

The chain uses TRBV4-1 and TRBJ2-5; D call uncertain. Trimming stripped 0 bases from V and 1 base from J, with 9 bases between. The CDR3 runs 15 residues. Germline-derived CDR1 and CDR2 are MGHRA and YSYEKL. The CDR3 nucleotides read TGCGCCAGCAGCCAAGATAGCCGTATCCAAGAGACCCAGTACTTC. Translation: CASSQDSRIQETQYF.

The chain links TRBV6-5 to TRBJ1-5, with 10 bases that match TRBD1. V dropped 8 bases and J dropped 3; count of bases not matched to a gene: 7. This CDR3 has 15 residues. Germline V CDR1 and CDR2: MNHEY, SVGAGI. CDR3 in DNA: TGTGCCAGCGCCGCAGACAGGGGGCCCAATCAGCCCCAGCATTTT. This translates into CASAADRGPNQPQHF.

The V and J genes are TRBV14 and TRBJ2-1; D is uncertain. The germline CDR1 and CDR2 sequences are SGHDN and FVKESK. Between the trimmed V and J ends, which lost 3 bases and 10 bases, there was a span of 13 bases. This CDR3 is 13 amino acids long. The CDR3 DNA follows: TGTGCCAGCAGCCATTATAGCATAGCAGAGCAGTTCTTC. This encodes CASSHYSIAEQFF.

This clone occurred a few times. The V and J genes are TRBV6-1 and TRBJ1-3, with no clear D. CDR3 size: 14 residues. The V and J ends lost 7 bases and 0 bases respectively, with 10 bases between them. Per the germline V gene, CDR1 is MNHNS and CDR2 is SASEGT. The DNA for the CDR3 is TGTGCCAGCACAGTACCATCCTCTGGAAACACCATATATTTT. Amino acid sequence: CASTVPSSGNTIYF.

The rearrangement uses TRBV7-9 and TRBJ2-5; TRBD2 matches 12 bases. Germline CDR1 and CDR2: SEHNR and FQNEAQ (reference sequence). The CDR3 contains 16 residues. V was clipped by 4 bases and J by 4 bases; unmatched bases: 7. CDR3 nucleotides: TGTGCCAGCAGCTGGGGACTAGCGGGTAGGGGAGAGACCCAGTACTTC. Translation gives CASSWGLAGRGETQYF.

The chain uses TRBV6-5 and TRBJ1-1, with a possible D match to TRBD1 (6 bases). Trimming removed 5 bases from V and 7 bases from J, with 17 bases in between. The V gene's germline CDR1 is MNHEY and CDR2 SVGAGI. This CDR3 region has 14 residues. CDR3 in DNA: TGTGCCAGCAGTCGCTCTTCGGGGGGCAGTGAAGCTTTCTTT. Translation: CASSRSSGGSEAFF.

This rearrangement joins TRBV4-3 to TRBJ1-2; possibly TRBD1 for D (6 bases). Germline loops: CDR1 LGHNA, CDR2 YSLEER. V dropped 3 bases and J dropped 3 bases, with 11 bases sitting between them. This CDR3 has 14 residues. The CDR3 loop is CASSHADSYYGYTF. The CDR3 DNA sequence: TGCGCCAGCAGCCACGCGGACAGTTACTATGGCTACACCTTC.

V gene TRBV5-1 combines with J gene TRBJ1-2; 9 bases align to TRBD1. Per the germline V gene, CDR1 is SGHRS and CDR2 is YFSETQ. CDR3 length: 17 amino acids. Germline trimming cut 3 bases from V and 4 bases from J; bases unmatched to any gene: 13. The CDR3 DNA sequence: TGCGCCAGCAGCTCCGGGACAGGGAGCGCAAGAGTCTATGGCTACACCTTC. Encoded protein: CASSSGTGSARVYGYTF.

V and J are TRBV18 and TRBJ1-5; TRBD1 agrees at 9 bases. CDR3 length equals 15 residues. Per germline, CDR1 KGHSH and CDR2 LQKENI. V lost 8 bases to trimming and J lost 5 bases; unmatched junction nucleotides: 10. DNA for the CDR3: TGTGCCAGCAGTGGTTTCGGGGACAGGGATCAGCCCCAGCATTTT. Its translation: CASSGFGDRDQPQHF.

V and J are TRBV5-5 and TRBJ1-1; D is perhaps TRBD1 (5 bases). Germline V gives CDR1 SGHKS, CDR2 YYEKEE (reference sequence). The V and J ends lost 4 bases and 0 bases respectively, with 16 bases between them. This CDR3 is built from 16 residues. The CDR3 sequence: CASSQGSVLVNTEAFF. The CDR3 DNA reads as TGTGCCAGCAGCCAGGGATCGGTCCTAGTGAACACTGAAGCTTTCTTT.